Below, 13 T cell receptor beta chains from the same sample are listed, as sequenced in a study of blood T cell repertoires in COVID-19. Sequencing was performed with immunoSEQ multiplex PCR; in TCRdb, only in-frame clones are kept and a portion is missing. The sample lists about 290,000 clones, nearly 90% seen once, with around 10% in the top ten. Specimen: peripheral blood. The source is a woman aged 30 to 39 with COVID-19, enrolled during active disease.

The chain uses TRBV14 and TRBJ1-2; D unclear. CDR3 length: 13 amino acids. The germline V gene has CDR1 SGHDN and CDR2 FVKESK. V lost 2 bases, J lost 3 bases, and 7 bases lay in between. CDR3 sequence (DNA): TGTGCCAGCAGCCAACTGGAGGACTATGGCTACACCTTC. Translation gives CASSQLEDYGYTF.

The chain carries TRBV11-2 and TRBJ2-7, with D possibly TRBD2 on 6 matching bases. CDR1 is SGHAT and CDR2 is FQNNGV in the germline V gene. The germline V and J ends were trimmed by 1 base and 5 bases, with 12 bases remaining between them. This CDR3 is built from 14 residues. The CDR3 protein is CASSLVGLWDEQYF. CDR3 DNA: TGTGCCAGCAGCTTAGTGGGACTTTGGGACGAGCAGTACTTC.

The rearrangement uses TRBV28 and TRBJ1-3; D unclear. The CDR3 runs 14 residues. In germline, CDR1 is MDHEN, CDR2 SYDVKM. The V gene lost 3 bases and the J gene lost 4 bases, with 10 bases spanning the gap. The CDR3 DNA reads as TGTGCCAGCAGTTTCCGGGGAACAGGAAACACCATATATTTT. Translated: CASSFRGTGNTIYF.

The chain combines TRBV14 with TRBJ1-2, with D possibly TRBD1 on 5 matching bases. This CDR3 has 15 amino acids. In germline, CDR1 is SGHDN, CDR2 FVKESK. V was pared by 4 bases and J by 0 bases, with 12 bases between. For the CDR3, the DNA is TGTGCCAGCAGCCCCGGCGGGACCGCTAACTATGGCTACACCTTC. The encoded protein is CASSPGGTANYGYTF.

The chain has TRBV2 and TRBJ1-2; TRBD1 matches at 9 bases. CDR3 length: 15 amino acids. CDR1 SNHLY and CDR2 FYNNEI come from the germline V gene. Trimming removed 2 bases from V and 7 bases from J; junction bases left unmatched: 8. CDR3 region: CASSEIQGTGRGYTF. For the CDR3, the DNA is TGTGCCAGCAGTGAAATCCAAGGGACAGGGCGTGGCTACACCTTC.

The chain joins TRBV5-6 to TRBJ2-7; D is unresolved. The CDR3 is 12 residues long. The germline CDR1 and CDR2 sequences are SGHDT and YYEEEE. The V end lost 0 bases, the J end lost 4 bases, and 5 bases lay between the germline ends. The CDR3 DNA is TGTGCCAGCAGCTTGGAACAGTACGAGCAGTACTTC. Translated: CASSLEQYEQYF.

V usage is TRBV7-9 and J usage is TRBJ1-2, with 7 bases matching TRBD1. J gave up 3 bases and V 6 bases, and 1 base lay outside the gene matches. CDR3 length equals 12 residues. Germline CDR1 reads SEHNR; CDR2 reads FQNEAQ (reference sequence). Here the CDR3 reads CASRDRHYGYTF. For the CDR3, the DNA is TGTGCCAGCAGGGACAGGCACTATGGCTACACCTTC. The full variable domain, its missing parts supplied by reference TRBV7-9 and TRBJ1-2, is DTGVSQNPRHKITKRGQNVTFRCDPISEHNRLYWYRQTLGQGPEFLTYFQNEAQLEKSRLLSDRFSAERPKGSFSTLEIQRTEQGDSAMYLCASRDRHYGYTFGSGTRLTVV.

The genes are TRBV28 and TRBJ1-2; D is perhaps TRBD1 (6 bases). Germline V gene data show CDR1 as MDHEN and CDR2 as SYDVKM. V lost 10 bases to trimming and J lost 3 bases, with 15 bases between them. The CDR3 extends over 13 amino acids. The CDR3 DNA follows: TGTGCCACCAGACGGGGGGGCGACTATGGCTACACCTTC. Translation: CATRRGGDYGYTF.

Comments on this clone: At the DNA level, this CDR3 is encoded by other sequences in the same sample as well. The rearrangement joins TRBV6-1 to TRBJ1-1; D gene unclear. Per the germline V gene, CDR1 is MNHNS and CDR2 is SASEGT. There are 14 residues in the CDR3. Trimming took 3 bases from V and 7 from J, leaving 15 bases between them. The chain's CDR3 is CASSEAIGGLEAFF. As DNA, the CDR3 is TGTGCCAGCAGTGAGGCAATTGGTGGCCTTGAAGCTTTCTTT.

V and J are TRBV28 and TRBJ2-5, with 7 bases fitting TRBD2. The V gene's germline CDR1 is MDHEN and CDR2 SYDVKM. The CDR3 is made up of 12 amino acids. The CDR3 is CASREGRETQYF. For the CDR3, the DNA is TGTGCTTCCAGGGAGGGTAGGGAGACCCAGTACTTC.

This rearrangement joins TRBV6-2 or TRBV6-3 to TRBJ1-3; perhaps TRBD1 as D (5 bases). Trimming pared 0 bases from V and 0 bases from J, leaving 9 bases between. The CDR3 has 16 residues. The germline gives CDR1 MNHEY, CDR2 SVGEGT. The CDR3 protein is CASSYSTVFSGNTIYF. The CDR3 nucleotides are TGTGCCAGCAGTTACTCGACAGTCTTCTCTGGAAACACCATATATTTT.

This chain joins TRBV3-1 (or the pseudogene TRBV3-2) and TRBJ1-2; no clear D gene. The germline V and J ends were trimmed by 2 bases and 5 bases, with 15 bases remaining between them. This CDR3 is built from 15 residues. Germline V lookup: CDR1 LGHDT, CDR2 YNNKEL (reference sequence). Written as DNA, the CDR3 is TGTGCCAGCAGCCAAAGAGGGCAATTTCTATATGGCTACACCTTC. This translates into CASSQRGQFLYGYTF.

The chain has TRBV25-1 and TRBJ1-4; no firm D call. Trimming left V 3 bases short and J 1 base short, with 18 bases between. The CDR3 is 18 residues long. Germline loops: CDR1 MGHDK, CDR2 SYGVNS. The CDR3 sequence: CASSDRPPVGGTNEKLFF. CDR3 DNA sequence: TGTGCCAGCAGTGATCGTCCGCCGGTCGGTGGAACTAATGAAAAACTGTTTTTT.